A selection of T cell receptor beta chains follows, all from one sample in a study of regulatory T cells in long-lasting Graves disease. TCRdb used MiXCR to reprocess the multiplex PCR reads, holding one entry per CDR3 protein. The table has hundreds of thousands of distinct CDR3 sequences, 15% to 20% seen once. Separately, the same data were catalogued under a study of T cells in Graves' hyperthyroidism and ophthalmopathy.

Sequenced material: peripheral blood mononuclear cells (PBMCs), taken at new diagnosis, from a patient treated with antithyroid drugs. The receptors were gathered from a man younger than 35 with Graves disease. Each CDR3 is given with its conserved first and last residue. The D gene is left open where the match is weak. Some rows have no size entry. The others give once, few or many, or a class for an expanded clone.

J gene: TRBJ2-5; D gene: TRBD2; V gene: TRBV10-2; clone size: many; CDR3 DNA: TGTGCCTCCCGGACTAGCGGCCAAGAGACCCAGTACTTC; CDR3 protein: CASRTSGQETQYF
J gene: TRBJ2-1; D gene: TRBD1; V gene: TRBV11-2; clone size: many; CDR3 DNA: TGTGCCAGCAGCTTTCGACAGGGGAACTACAATGAGCAGTTCTTC; CDR3 protein: CASSFRQGNYNEQFF
J gene: TRBJ2-7; D gene: NA; V gene: TRBV9; clone size: many; CDR3 DNA: TGTGCCAGCAGCGTAGCGGCAGAACCTTACGAGCAGTACTTC; CDR3 protein: CASSVAAEPYEQYF
J gene: TRBJ1-1; D gene: NA; V gene: TRBV3-1; clone size: many; CDR3 DNA: TGTGCCAGCAGCCACTCAGATAGGGCCACTGAAGCTTTCTTT; CDR3 protein: CASSHSDRATEAFF
J gene: TRBJ1-1; D gene: NA; V gene: TRBV10-3; clone size: many; CDR3 DNA: TGTGCCATCAGTGAGTGGCCGAACACTGAAGCTTTCTTT; CDR3 protein: CAISEWPNTEAFF
J gene: TRBJ2-1; D gene: NA; V gene: TRBV2; clone size: many; CDR3 DNA: TGTGCCAGCAGTGAGGGGGGTGGGCCAAATGAGCAGTTCTTC; CDR3 protein: CASSEGGGPNEQFF
J gene: TRBJ2-1; D gene: NA; V gene: TRBV27; clone size: many; CDR3 DNA: TGTGCCAGCAGTTCTGGCCCAGAAGCGGGTGACTACAATGAGCAGTTCTTC; CDR3 protein: CASSSGPEAGDYNEQFF
J gene: TRBJ1-6; D gene: NA; V gene: TRBV7-9; clone size: NA; CDR3 DNA: TGTGCCAGCAGCTTGGACATCGCTAATTCACCCCTCCACTTT; CDR3 protein: CASSLDIANSPLHF
J gene: TRBJ2-7; D gene: NA; V gene: TRBV28; clone size: few; CDR3 DNA: TGTGCTACTATAGGGACACCGTCCTACGAGCAGTACTTC; CDR3 protein: CATIGTPSYEQYF
J gene: TRBJ2-6; D gene: NA; V gene: TRBV5-1; clone size: few; CDR3 DNA: TGCGCCAGCAGCTTGCGAGGAGTAGCCTACTCTGGGGCCAACGTCCTGACTTTC; CDR3 protein: CASSLRGVAYSGANVLTF